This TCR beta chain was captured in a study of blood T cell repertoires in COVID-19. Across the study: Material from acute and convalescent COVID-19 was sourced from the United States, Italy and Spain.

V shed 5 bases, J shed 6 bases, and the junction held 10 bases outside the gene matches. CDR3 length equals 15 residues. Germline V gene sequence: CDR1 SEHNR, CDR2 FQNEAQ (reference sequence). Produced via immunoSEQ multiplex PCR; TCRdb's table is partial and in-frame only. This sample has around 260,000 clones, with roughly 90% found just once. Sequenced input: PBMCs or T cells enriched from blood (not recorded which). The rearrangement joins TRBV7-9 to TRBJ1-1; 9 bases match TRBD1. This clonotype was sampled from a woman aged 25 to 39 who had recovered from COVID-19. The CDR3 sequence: CASSLRTGETSEAFF. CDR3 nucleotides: TGTGCCAGCAGCCTACGGACAGGGGAAACGTCTGAAGCTTTCTTT.